Here is one T cell receptor (beta chain) with its context. The length of the CDR3 is 12 residues. V gave up 11 bases and J gave up 5 bases; unmatched junction bases: 8. Germline V gene lookup returns CDR1 SGHVS and CDR2 FNYEAQ. The data stem from a study of blood T cell repertoires in COVID-19. About the study: COVID-19 samples collected from the United States, Italy and Spain covered acute and convalescent phases. PBMCs, B-cell-depleted T cells, or T cells provided the cDNA or gDNA that made up the material.

Measured with immunoSEQ multiplex PCR; TCRdb has only the in-frame clones, and not every one. The sample includes hundreds of thousands of clones, about nine tenths of them seen just once. The clonotype was recovered from a man aged 18 to 30 with active or convalescent COVID-19. The gene calls are TRBV7-6 and TRBJ2-5; the match to TRBD2 covers 7 bases. Sequencing was carried out using peripheral blood. The CDR3 protein is CAGGGETETQYF. The CDR3 region has the DNA TGTGCCGGGGGAGGGGAGACGGAGACCCAGTACTTC.